The clone carrying this T cell receptor (beta chain) was recorded at least ten times. This record belongs to a study of read filtering for tumor transcriptome and immune sequencing. The library was built from roughly 400 ng RNA with molecular barcoded adaptors for alpha/delta and beta/gamma chains. In TCRdb, the reads were re-called with MiXCR into one record per CDR3 protein. The table has some 140,000 distinct CDR3 sequences, under 15% seen once; the top ten hold around 8.3%. Germline CDR1 reads SGDLS; CDR2 reads YYNGEE. This CDR3 spans 16 amino acids. The trim removed 2 bases at V and 4 bases at J, leaving 6 bases unmatched.

The sequenced material came from a population of CD138-negative cells sorted from bone marrow. This TCR was sampled from a donor at least 40 years old with multiple myeloma. The chain links TRBV9 to TRBJ2-1, with TRBD2 matching over 10 bases. The DNA for the CDR3 is TGTGCCAGCAGCGTTGGGGTGACTAGCGGGTACAATGAGCAGTTCTTC. Protein: CASSVGVTSGYNEQFF.